Following are 5 T cell receptor beta chains from one sample sequenced in a study of T-cell memory formation after mild COVID-19. MiXCR was run by TCRdb on the 5' RACE reads, yielding one entry per CDR3 protein. The table has 400,000 to 500,000 distinct CDR3 sequences, approximately 24% seen once. The sample comprised PBMCs or a T cell subset sorted from them (not recorded which). The receptor source for this set is an adult woman who had mild COVID-19 (a few samples of this study predate the infection). Cell type and time point are not known.

In this sample, this clonotype turned up a few times. The chain is built from TRBV7-9 and TRBJ2-5; 8 bases line up with TRBD1. The CDR3 contains 15 residues. Trimming at V came to 2 bases and at J to 3 bases, leaving 5 bases not matched to a gene. The germline gives CDR1 SEHNR, CDR2 FQNEAQ (reference sequence). The CDR3 coding sequence is TGTGCCAGCAGCTTACTGACAGGGGTGGAAGAGACCCAGTACTTC. It codes for CASSLLTGVEETQYF.

The genes are TRBV12-3 or TRBV12-4 and TRBJ2-5, with D unclear. V lost 6 bases and J 4 bases, leaving 18 bases between the germline ends. The CDR3 loop spans 15 amino acids. In nucleotides, the CDR3 is TGTGCCAGCAGCCCCTCCGTGAGGCCAGGAGAGACCCAGTACTTC. This encodes CASSPSVRPGETQYF.

This clonotype turned up a few times. The chain couples TRBV18 to TRBJ1-1; TRBD1 agrees at 9 bases. Germline V gives CDR1 KGHSH, CDR2 LQKENI. V shed 3 bases and J 1 base; nucleotides not matched to a gene: 9. The CDR3 has 17 amino acids. The CDR3 loop reads CASSPNRGRIQNTEAFF. CDR3 sequence (DNA): TGTGCCAGCTCACCGAACAGGGGGCGAATCCAGAACACTGAAGCTTTCTTT.

V usage is TRBV15 and J usage is TRBJ1-2, with D maybe TRBD1 (6 bases). The germline V gene has CDR1 LNHNV and CDR2 YYDKDF (reference sequence). Trimming pared 2 bases from V and 6 bases from J, leaving 10 bases between. The CDR3 loop spans 13 amino acids. CDR3 loop: CATSRQGSNGYTF. The CDR3 nucleotides are TGTGCCACCAGCAGACAGGGGAGCAATGGCTACACCTTC.

In this sample, this clonotype turned up a few times. The chain joins TRBV12-3 or TRBV12-4 to TRBJ2-7, with D tentatively TRBD2 (5 bases). The CDR3 totals 14 residues. Trimming removed 0 bases at V and 6 bases at J, with 12 bases between. The CDR3 loop reads CASSLAGGRTEQYF. CDR3 coding DNA: TGTGCCAGCAGTTTAGCCGGAGGTAGAACCGAGCAGTACTTC.